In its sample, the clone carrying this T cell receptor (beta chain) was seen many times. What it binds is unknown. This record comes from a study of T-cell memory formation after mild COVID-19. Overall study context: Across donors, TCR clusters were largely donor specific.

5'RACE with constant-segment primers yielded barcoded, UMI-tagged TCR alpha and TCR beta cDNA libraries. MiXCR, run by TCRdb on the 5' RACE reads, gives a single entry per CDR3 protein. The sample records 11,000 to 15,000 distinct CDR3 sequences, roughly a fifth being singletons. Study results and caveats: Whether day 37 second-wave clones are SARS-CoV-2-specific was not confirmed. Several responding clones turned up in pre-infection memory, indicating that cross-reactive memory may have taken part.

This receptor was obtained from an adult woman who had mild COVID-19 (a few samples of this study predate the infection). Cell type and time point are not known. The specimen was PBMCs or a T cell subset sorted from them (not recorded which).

The CDR3 reads CASSIGRSYGYTF. The CDR3 nucleotides read TGTGCCAGTAGTATAGGACGGAGCTATGGCTACACCTTC. The chain couples TRBV19 to TRBJ1-2; D is uncertain. Germline loops: CDR1 LNHDA, CDR2 SQIVND (reference sequence). The CDR3 is made up of 13 amino acids. V lost 1 base to trimming and J lost 4 bases, with 7 bases between them.